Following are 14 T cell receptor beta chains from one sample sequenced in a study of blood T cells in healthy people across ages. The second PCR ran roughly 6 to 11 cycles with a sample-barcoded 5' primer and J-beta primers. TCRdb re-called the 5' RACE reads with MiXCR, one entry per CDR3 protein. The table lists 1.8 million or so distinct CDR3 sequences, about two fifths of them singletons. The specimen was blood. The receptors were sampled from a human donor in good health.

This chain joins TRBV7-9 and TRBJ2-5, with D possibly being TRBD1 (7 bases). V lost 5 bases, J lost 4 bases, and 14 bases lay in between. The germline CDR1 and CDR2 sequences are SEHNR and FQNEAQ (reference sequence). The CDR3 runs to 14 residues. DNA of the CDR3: TGTGCCAGCAGCCCGAGGGGGGACAGAGAGACCCAGTACTTC. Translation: CASSPRGDRETQYF.

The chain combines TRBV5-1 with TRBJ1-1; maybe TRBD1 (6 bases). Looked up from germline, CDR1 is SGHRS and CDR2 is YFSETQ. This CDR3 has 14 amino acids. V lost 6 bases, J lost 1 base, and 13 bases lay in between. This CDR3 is CASTSGGPNTEAFF. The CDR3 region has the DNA TGCGCCAGCACCTCGGGGGGCCCGAACACTGAAGCTTTCTTT.

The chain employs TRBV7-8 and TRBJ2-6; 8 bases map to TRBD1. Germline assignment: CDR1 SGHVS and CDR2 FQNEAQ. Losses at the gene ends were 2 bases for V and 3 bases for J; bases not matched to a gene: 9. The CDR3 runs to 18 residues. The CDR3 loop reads CASSLRTGSSRGANVLTF. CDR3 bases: TGTGCCAGCAGCTTAAGGACAGGGTCAAGCCGTGGGGCCAACGTCCTGACTTTC.

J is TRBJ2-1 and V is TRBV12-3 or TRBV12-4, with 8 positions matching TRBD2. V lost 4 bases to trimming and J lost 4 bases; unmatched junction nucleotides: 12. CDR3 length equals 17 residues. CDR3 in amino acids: CASSSYGGGLRYNEQFF. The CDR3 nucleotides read TGTGCCAGCAGTTCCTACGGGGGGGGACTCAGATACAATGAGCAGTTCTTC.

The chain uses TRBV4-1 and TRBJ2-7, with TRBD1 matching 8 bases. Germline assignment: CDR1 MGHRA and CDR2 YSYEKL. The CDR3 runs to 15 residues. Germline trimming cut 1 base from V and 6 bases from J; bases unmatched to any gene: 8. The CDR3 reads CASSQVDRDGFEQYF. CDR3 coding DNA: TGCGCCAGCAGCCAAGTGGACAGGGACGGTTTCGAGCAGTACTTC.

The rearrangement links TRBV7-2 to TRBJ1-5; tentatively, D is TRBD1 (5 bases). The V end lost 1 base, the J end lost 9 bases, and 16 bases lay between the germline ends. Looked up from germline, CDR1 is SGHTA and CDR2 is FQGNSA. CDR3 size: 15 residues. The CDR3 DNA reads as TGTGCCAGCAGCTTAGTAGGGACGGGCACAAGGCCCCAGCATTTT. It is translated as CASSLVGTGTRPQHF.

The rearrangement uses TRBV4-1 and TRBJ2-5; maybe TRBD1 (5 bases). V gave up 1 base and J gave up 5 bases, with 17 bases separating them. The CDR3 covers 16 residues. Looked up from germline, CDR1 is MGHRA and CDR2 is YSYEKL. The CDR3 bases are TGCGCCAGCAGCCAAGGAAGGGGCTCGGGTGAGGAGACCCAGTACTTC. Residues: CASSQGRGSGEETQYF.

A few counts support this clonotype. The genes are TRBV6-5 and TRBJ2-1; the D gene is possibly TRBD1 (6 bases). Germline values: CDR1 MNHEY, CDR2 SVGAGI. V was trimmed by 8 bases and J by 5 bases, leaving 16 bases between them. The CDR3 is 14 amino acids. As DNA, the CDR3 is TGTGCCAGCCGACAGGCTCTTTTTAACAATGAGCAGTTCTTC. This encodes CASRQALFNNEQFF.

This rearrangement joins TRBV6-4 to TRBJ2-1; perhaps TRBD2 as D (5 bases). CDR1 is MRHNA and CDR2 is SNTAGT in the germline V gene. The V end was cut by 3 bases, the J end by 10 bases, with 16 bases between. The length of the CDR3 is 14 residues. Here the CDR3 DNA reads TGTGCCAGCAGTGAAGTTTCTAGCTGTGGAGAGCAGTTCTTC. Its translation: CASSEVSSCGEQFF.

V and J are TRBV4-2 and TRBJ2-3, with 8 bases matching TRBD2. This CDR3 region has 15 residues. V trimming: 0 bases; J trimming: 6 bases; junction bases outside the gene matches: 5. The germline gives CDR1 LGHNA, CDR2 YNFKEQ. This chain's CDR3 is CASSQERGDSDTQYF. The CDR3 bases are TGTGCCAGCAGCCAAGAGCGGGGGGACTCGGATACGCAGTATTTT.

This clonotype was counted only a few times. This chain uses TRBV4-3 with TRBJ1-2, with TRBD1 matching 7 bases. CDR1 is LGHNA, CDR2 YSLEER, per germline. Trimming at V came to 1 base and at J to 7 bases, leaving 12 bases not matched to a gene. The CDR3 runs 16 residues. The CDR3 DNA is TGCGCCAGCAGCCAAGTTTGGGACAGACTGGGACGTGGCTACACCTTC. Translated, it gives CASSQVWDRLGRGYTF.

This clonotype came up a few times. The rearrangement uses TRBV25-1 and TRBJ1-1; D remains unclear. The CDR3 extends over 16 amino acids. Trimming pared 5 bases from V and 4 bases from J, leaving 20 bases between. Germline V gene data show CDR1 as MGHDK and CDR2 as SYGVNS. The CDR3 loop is CASSQFSRFPLTEAFF. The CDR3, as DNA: TGTGCCAGCAGTCAGTTTTCGAGGTTCCCGCTCACTGAAGCTTTCTTT. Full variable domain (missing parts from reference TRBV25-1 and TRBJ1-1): EADIYQTPRYLVIGTGKKITLECSQTMGHDKMYWYQQDPGMELHLIHYSYGVNSTEKGDLSSESTVSRIRTEHFPLTLESARPSHTSQYLCASSQFSRFPLTEAFFGQGTRLTVV.

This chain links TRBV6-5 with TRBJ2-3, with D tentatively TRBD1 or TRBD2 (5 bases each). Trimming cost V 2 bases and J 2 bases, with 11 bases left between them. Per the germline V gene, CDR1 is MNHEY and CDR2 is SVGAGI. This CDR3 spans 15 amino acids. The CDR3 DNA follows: TGTGCCAGCAGTTACGGGTGGGGGTTCACAGATACGCAGTATTTT. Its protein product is CASSYGWGFTDTQYF.

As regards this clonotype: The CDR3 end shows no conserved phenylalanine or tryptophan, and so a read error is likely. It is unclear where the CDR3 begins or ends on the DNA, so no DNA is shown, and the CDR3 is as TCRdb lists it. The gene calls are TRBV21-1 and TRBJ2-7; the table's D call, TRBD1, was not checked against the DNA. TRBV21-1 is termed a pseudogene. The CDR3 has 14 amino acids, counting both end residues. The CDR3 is CASTPDSYSYEQYL.